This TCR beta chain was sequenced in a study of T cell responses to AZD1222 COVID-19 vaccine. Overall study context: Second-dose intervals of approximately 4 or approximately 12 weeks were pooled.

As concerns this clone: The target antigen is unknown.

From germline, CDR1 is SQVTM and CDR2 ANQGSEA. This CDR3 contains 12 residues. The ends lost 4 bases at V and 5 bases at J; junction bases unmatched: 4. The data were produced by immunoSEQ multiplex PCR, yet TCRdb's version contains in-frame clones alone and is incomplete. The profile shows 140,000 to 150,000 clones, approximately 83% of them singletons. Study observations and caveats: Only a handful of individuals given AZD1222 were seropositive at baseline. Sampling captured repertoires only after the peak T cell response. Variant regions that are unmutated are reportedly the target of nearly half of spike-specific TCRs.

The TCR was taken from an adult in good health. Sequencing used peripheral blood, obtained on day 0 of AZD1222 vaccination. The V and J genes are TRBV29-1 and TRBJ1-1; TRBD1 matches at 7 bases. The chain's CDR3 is CSVAGGGTEAFF. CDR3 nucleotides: TGCAGCGTTGCAGGGGGTGGGACTGAAGCTTTCTTT.